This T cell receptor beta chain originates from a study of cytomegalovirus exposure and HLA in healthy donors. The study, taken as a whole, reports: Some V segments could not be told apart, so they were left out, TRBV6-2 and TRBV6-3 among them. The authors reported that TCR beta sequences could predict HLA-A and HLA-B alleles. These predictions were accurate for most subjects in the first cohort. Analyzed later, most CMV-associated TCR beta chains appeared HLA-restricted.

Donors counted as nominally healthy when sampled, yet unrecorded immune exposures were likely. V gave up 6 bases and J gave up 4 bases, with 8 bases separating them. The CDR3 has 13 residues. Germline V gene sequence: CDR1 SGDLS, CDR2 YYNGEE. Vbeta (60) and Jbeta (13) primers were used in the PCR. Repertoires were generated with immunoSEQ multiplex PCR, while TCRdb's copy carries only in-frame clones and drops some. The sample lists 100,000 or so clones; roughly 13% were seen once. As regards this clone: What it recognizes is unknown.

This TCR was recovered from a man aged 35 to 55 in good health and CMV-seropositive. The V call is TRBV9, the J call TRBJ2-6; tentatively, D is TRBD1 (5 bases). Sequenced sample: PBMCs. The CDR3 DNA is TGTGCCAGCAAACAGGCCGGGGCCAACGTCCTGACTTTC. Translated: CASKQAGANVLTF.